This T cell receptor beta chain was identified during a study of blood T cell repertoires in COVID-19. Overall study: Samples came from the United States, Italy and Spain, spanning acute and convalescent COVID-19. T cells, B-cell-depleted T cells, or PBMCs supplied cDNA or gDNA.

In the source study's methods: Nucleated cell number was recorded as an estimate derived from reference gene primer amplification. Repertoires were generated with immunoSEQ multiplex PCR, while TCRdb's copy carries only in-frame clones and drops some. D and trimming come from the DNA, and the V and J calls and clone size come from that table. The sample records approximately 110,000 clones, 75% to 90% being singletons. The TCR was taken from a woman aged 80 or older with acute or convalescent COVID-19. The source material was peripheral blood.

The CDR3 here is CASRSELQQYF. Here the CDR3 DNA reads TGTGCCAGCAGATCCGAACTTCAGCAGTACTTC. This chain uses TRBV28 with TRBJ2-7; D call uncertain. CDR1 MDHEN and CDR2 SYDVKM come from the germline V gene. CDR3 length: 11 residues. V lost 6 bases and J lost 8, with 11 bases in between.